This T cell receptor beta chain was identified during a study of T-cell reconstitution after alpha-beta-depleted transplantation in children. Germline-derived CDR1 and CDR2 are DFQATT and SNEGSKA (reference sequence). The CDR3 totals 11 residues. Concerning this clonotype: A junction boundary mismatches the germline segment, possibly from a read error.

Preparation of the TCRbeta library involved a method that used unique molecular identifiers. TCRdb itself ran the PCR reads through MiXCR, one entry per CDR3 protein. The data hold about 610,000 distinct CDR3 sequences, with about 10% observed a single time. The receptor's source is a human donor who donated a stem cell graft to a child with acute myeloid leukemia. Sequenced material: PBMCs from the stem cell graft donor, taken from the stem cell graft. The chain couples TRBV20-1 to TRBJ2-3, with TRBD2 matching over 10 bases. The CDR3 sequence: CSARDVTSGVF. The CDR3 coding sequence is TGCAGTGCTAGAGATGTAACTAGCGGGGTATTT.